This TCR beta chain was captured by sequencing in a study of T cell responses to AZD1222 COVID-19 vaccine. Study-level findings and limits: Unmutated variant regions are reportedly targeted by nearly half of spike-specific TCRs. At 160-218 and 743-854, vaccine-associated CD4 TCRs were dominant, and they spanned spike. Baseline serostatus was positive in only six AZD1222 recipients.

This CDR3 region has 14 residues. V lost 1 base, J lost 4 bases, and 9 bases lay in between. CDR1 SGDLS and CDR2 YYNGEE come from the germline V gene. Clones were read by immunoSEQ multiplex PCR, and TCRdb kept only the in-frame ones, dropping some. The table has approximately 110,000 clones, around 89% seen once. A remark on this clone: What it recognizes is unknown.

The rearrangement joins TRBV9 to TRBJ2-1; unclear D gene. Sequencing was performed on peripheral blood, taken on day 0 of AZD1222 vaccination. The source of this sequence is an adult in good health. CDR3 DNA: TGTGCCAGCAGCGTAAGTCGAGAATACAATGAGCAGTTCTTC. Protein product: CASSVSREYNEQFF.